The 11 T cell receptor beta chains in this list originate from one sample, sequenced in a study of OX40 agonist ivuxolimab in advanced cancers. Generated by immunoSEQ multiplex PCR, the TCRdb table keeps only in-frame clones and is missing some. The data contain some 72,000 clones, almost 95% of them singletons. The sample in question was CD4+ or CD8+ T cells sorted from blood, obtained in a trial of the OX40 agonist ivuxolimab. The receptors originated from an adult with an advanced solid tumor such as melanoma, head and neck, liver or kidney cancer.

CDR3 in amino acids: CASRGSLGTEAFF. DNA of the CDR3: TGTGCCAGCAGAGGATCCCTGGGGACTGAAGCTTTCTTT. The chain carries TRBV6-4 and TRBJ1-1; D is unresolved. There are 13 residues in the CDR3. CDR1 and CDR2 from the germline V gene are MRHNA and SNTAGT. V was cut by 6 bases and J by 5 bases, with 13 bases left in between.

V usage is TRBV7-2 and J usage is TRBJ1-2, with TRBD1 matching over 8 bases. The CDR3 runs 13 residues. Germline assignment: CDR1 SGHTA and CDR2 FQGNSA. The V and J ends lost 5 bases and 7 bases, in that order; junction bases with no gene match: 6. This CDR3 is CASSQRTGLGYTF. CDR3 bases: TGTGCCAGCAGCCAGAGGACAGGGCTTGGCTACACCTTC.

The chain joins TRBV2 to TRBJ2-7, with 9 bases matching TRBD1. This CDR3 is 16 amino acids long. With 6 bases clipped from V and 6 bases from J, the junction kept 15 bases outside the gene matches. CDR1 and CDR2 from the germline V gene are SNHLY and FYNNEI. The CDR3 nucleotides read TGTGCCAGCAGAACCTATCACCGGGACAGGGTTCGCGAGCAGTACTTC. Amino acid sequence: CASRTYHRDRVREQYF.

The gene calls are TRBV5-4 and TRBJ1-6, with no clear D. The CDR3 totals 14 residues. Trimming took 0 bases from V and 10 from J, leaving 11 bases between them. The germline CDR1 and CDR2 sequences are SGHNT and YYREEE (reference sequence). In nucleotides, the CDR3 is TGTGCCAGCAGCTTGGAGCGAATGGGGTCACCCCTCCACTTT. Residues: CASSLERMGSPLHF.

The chain has TRBV2 and TRBJ2-2; D is perhaps TRBD1 (6 bases). V gave up 6 bases and J gave up 4 bases, with 12 bases separating them. Looked up from germline, CDR1 is SNHLY and CDR2 is FYNNEI. The CDR3 length is 14 residues. For the CDR3, the DNA is TGTGCCAGCAGGTTACAGGGTCGCACCGGGGAGCTGTTTTTT. This translates into CASRLQGRTGELFF.

The V and J genes are TRBV7-9 and TRBJ2-7, with D possibly matching TRBD2 (6 bases). Germline V CDR1 and CDR2: SEHNR, FQNEAQ (reference sequence). V dropped 3 bases and J dropped 2 bases, with 11 bases sitting between them. The CDR3 covers 14 residues. The CDR3 region has the DNA TGTGCCAGCAGCTTCCCCGGGGGAACCTACGAGCAGTACTTC. Protein: CASSFPGGTYEQYF.

The V call is TRBV5-1, the J call TRBJ2-5; 11 positions agree with TRBD2. Germline CDR1 reads SGHRS; CDR2 reads YFSETQ. The V and J ends lost 0 bases and 4 bases, in that order; junction bases with no gene match: 2. The CDR3 is 15 residues long. The CDR3 nucleotides are TGCGCCAGCAGCTTGGTAGCGGGGGGGCCAGAGACCCAGTACTTC. It yields the protein CASSLVAGGPETQYF.

This chain's CDR3 is CASSLGASGQQFF. The CDR3 DNA follows: TGTGCCAGCAGCTTAGGGGCGAGCGGCCAGCAGTTCTTC. This chain uses TRBV7-2 with TRBJ2-1; possibly TRBD2 for D (5 bases). CDR1 is SGHTA, CDR2 FQGNSA, per germline. This CDR3 comprises 13 residues. V gave up 1 base and J gave up 11 bases, with 12 bases separating them.

The chain combines TRBV28 with TRBJ1-2; no reliable D call. The germline V gene encodes CDR1 MDHEN and CDR2 SYDVKM. This CDR3 comprises 15 residues. The V and J ends lost 5 bases and 8 bases respectively, with 21 bases between them. The CDR3 coding sequence is TGTGCCAGCAGTCCATCCTTGGGTCCGGCAGGAGGCTACACCTTC. Protein product: CASSPSLGPAGGYTF.

This chain connects TRBV2 to TRBJ2-1; no definite D call. Trimming left V 6 bases short and J 0 bases short, with 6 bases between. The CDR3 consists of 13 residues. Germline CDR1 is SNHLY and CDR2 is FYNNEI. The CDR3 DNA sequence: TGTGCCAGCAGCCCCGGCTCCTACAATGAGCAGTTCTTC. As protein: CASSPGSYNEQFF.

The chain employs TRBV6-5 and TRBJ2-5; TRBD1 is a possible D gene (5 bases). V gave up 5 bases and J gave up 6 bases, with 13 bases separating them. Germline V lookup: CDR1 MNHEY, CDR2 SVGAGI. The CDR3 runs 13 residues. The CDR3 DNA reads TGTGCCAGCAGTCCTCAGGGTCCGCAGACCCAGTACTTC. Its protein product is CASSPQGPQTQYF.